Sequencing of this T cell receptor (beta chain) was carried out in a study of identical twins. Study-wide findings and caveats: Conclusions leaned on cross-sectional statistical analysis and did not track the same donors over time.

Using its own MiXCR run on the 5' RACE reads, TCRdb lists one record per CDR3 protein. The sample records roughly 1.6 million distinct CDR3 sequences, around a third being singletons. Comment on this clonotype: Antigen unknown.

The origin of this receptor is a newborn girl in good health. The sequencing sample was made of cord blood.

The CDR3 sequence is CASRGTGTANEKLFF. The CDR3 nucleotides are TGTGCCAGCAGAGGGACCGGGACAGCGAATGAAAAACTGTTTTTT. V and J are TRBV6-5 and TRBJ1-4; 7 bases align to TRBD1. After removal of 6 bases from V and 5 bases from J, the junction contained 9 bases not matched to a gene. This CDR3 is 15 amino acids long. The germline V gene encodes CDR1 MNHEY and CDR2 SVGAGI.